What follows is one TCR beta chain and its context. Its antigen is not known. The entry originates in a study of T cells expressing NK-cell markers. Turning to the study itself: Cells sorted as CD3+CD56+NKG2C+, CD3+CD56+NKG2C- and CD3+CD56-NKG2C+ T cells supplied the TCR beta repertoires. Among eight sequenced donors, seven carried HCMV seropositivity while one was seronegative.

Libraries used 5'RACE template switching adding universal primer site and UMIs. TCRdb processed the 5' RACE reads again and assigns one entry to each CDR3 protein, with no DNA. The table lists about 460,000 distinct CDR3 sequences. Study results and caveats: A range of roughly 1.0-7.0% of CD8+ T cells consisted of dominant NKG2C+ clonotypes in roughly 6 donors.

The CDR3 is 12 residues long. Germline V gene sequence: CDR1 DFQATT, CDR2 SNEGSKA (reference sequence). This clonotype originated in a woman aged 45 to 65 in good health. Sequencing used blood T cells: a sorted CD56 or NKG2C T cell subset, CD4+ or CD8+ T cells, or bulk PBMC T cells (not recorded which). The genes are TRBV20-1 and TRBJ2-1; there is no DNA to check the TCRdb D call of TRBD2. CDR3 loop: CSALAGRVEQFF.